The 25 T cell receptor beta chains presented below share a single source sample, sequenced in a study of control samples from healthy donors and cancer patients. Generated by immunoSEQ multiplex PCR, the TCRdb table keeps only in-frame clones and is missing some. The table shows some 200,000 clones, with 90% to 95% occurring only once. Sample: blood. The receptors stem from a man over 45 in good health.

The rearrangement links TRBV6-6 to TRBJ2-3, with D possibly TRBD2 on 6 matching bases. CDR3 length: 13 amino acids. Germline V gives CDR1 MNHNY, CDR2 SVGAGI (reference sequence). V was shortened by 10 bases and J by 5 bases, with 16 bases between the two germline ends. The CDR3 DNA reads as TGTGCCACCTCCCCCGGGGGAGGAGATACGCAGTATTTT. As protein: CATSPGGGDTQYF.

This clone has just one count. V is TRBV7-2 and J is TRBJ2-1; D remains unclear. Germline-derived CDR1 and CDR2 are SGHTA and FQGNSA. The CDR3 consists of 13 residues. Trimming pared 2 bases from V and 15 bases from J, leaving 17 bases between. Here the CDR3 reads CASSLSDWQAPFF. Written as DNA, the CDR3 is TGTGCCAGCAGCTTATCCGACTGGCAGGCCCCGTTCTTC.

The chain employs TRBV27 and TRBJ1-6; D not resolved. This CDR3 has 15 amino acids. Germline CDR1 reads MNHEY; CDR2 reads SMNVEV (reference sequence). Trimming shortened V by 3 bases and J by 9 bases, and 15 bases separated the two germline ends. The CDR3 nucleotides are TGTGCCAGCAGTTTTGTAGGCGTTTTCCTTTCACCCCTCCACTTT. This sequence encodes CASSFVGVFLSPLHF.

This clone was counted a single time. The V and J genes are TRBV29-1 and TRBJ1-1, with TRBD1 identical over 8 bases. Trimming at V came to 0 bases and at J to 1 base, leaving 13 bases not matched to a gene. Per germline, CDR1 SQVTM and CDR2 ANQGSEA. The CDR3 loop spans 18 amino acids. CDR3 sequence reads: CSVEEFIGETGANTEAFF. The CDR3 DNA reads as TGCAGCGTTGAAGAGTTCATTGGGGAGACAGGGGCGAACACTGAAGCTTTCTTT.

CDR3 sequence (DNA): TGCGCCAGCAGTGGCGACCCTAAACCCGGGGAGCTGTTTTTT. Translation: CASSGDPKPGELFF. The rearrangement links TRBV10-1 to TRBJ2-2, with unresolved D. Germline values: CDR1 WNHNN, CDR2 SYGVQD (reference sequence). The CDR3 runs to 14 residues. V was trimmed by 4 bases and J by 6 bases, leaving 12 bases between them.

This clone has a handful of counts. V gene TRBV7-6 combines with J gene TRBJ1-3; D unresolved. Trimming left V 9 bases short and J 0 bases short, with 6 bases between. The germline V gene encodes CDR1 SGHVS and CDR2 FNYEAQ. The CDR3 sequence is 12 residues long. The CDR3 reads CASSPSGNTIYF. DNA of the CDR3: TGTGCCAGTTCACCCTCTGGAAACACCATATATTTT.

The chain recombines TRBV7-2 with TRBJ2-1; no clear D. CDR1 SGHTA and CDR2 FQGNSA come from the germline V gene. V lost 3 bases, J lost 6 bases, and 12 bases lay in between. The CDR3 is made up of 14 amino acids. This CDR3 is CASSFRIRTNEQFF. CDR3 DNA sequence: TGTGCCAGCAGCTTTCGGATCCGAACCAATGAGCAGTTCTTC.

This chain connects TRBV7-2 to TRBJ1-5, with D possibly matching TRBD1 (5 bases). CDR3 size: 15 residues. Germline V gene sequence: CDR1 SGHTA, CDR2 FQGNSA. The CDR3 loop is CADGASRKSNQPQHF. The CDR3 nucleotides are TGTGCGGACGGGGCCTCCCGAAAAAGCAATCAGCCCCAGCATTTT.

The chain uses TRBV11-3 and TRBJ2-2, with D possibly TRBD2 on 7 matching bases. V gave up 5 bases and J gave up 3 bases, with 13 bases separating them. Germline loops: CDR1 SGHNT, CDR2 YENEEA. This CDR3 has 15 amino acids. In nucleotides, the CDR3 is TGTGCCAGCAGCGGGGGGGCGGGCCACACCGGGGAGCTGTTTTTT. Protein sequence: CASSGGAGHTGELFF. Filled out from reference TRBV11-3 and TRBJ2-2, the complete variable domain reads EAGVVQSPRYKIIEKKQPVAFWCNPISGHNTLYWYLQNLGQGPELLIRYENEEAVDDSQLPKDRFSAERLKGVDSTLKIQPAELGDSAVYLCASSGGAGHTGELFFGEGSRLTVL.

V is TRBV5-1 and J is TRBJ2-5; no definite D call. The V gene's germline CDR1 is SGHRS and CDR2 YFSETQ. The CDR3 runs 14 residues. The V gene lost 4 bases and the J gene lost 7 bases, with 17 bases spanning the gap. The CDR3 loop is CASSKSNGMGTQYF. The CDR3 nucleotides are TGCGCCAGCAGCAAATCTAACGGTATGGGGACCCAGTACTTC.

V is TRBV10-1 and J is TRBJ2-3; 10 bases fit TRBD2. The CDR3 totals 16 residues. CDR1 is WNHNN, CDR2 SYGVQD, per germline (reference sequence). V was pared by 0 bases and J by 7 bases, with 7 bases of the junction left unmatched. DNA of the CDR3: TGCGCCAGCAGTGAGTCCGGGACTAGCGATACGAATACGCAGTATTTT. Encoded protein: CASSESGTSDTNTQYF.

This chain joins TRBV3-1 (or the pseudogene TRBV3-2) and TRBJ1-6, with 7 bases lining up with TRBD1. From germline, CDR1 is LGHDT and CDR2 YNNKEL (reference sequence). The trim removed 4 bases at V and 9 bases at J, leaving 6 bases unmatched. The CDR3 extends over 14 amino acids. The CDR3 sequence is CASSPTGETSPLHF. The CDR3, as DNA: TGTGCCAGCAGCCCTACAGGGGAGACTTCACCCCTCCACTTT.

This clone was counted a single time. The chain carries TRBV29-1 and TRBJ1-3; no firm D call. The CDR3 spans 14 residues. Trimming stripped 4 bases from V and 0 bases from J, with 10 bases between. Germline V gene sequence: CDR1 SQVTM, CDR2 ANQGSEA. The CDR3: CSVVMESSGNTIYF. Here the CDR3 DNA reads TGCAGCGTTGTCATGGAGAGCTCTGGAAACACCATATATTTT.

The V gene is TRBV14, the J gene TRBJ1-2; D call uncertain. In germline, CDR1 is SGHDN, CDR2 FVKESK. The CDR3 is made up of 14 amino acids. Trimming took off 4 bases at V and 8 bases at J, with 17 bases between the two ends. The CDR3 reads CASSPSWASRGYTF. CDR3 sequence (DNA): TGTGCCAGCAGCCCTAGCTGGGCGTCTCGGGGCTACACCTTC.

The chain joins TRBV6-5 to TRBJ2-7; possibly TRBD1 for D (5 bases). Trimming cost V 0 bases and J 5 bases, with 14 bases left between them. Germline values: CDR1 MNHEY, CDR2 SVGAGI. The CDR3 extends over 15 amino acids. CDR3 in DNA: TGTGCCAGCAGTTACTCGAGGCAGGGAACGGACGAGCAGTACGTC. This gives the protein CASSYSRQGTDEQYV.

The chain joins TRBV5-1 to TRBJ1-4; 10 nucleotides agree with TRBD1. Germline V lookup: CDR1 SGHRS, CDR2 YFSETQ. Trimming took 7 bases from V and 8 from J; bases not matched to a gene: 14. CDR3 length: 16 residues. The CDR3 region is CASSPTPGTGVEKLFF. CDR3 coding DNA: TGCGCCAGCTCACCGACCCCCGGGACAGGGGTCGAAAAACTGTTTTTT.

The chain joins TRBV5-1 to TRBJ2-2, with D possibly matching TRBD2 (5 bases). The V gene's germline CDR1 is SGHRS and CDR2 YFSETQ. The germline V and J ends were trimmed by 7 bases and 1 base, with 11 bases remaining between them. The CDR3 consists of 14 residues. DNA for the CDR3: TGCGCCAGCCGAGGAGGAGGGAACACCGGGGAGCTGTTTTTT. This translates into CASRGGGNTGELFF.

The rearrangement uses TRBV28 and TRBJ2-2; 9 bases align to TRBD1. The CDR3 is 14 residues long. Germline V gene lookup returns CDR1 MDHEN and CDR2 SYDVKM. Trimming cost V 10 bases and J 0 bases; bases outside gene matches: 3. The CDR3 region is CATGDRANTGELFF. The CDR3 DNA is TGTGCCACCGGGGACAGGGCGAACACCGGGGAGCTGTTTTTT.

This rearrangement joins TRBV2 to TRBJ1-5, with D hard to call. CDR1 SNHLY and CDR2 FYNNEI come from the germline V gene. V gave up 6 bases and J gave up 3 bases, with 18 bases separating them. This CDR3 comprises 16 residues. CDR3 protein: CASSTGGLKNNQPQHF. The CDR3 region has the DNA TGTGCCAGCAGCACCGGAGGATTGAAGAACAATCAGCCCCAGCATTTT.

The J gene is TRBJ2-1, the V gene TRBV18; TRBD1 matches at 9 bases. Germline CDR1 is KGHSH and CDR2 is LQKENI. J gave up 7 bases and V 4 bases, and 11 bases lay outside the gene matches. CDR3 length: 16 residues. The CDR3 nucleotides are TGTGCCAGCTCACAAACAACAGGGGGCTCTATGAATGAGCAGTTCTTC. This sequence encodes CASSQTTGGSMNEQFF.

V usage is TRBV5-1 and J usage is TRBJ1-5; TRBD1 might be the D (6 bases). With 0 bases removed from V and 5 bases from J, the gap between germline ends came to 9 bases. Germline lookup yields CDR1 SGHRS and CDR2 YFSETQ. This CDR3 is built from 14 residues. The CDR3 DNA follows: TGCGCCAGCAGCTTGGGGGGGGCCGATCAGCCCCAGCATTTT. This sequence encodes CASSLGGADQPQHF. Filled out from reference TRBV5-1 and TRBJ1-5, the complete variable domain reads KAGVTQTPRYLIKTRGQQVTLSCSPISGHRSVSWYQQTPGQGLQFLFEYFSETQRNKGNFPGRFSGRQFSNSRSEMNVSTLELGDSALYLCASSLGGADQPQHFGDGTRLSIL.

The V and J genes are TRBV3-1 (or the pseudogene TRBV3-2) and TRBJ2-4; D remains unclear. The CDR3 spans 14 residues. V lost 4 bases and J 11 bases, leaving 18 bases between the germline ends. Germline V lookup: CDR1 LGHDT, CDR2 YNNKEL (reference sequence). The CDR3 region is CASSPSLAHYVQYF. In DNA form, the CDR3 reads TGTGCCAGCAGCCCGAGTCTGGCACATTACGTTCAGTACTTC.

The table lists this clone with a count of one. DNA of the CDR3: TGTGCCAGCAGCGAGACAGGGCCCCATACCGAGCAGTACTTC. Its translation is CASSETGPHTEQYF. The chain joins TRBV9 to TRBJ2-7, with 7 bases lining up with TRBD1. The CDR3 runs 14 residues. With 3 bases clipped from V and 6 bases from J, the junction kept 9 bases outside the gene matches. Germline V CDR1 and CDR2: SGDLS, YYNGEE.

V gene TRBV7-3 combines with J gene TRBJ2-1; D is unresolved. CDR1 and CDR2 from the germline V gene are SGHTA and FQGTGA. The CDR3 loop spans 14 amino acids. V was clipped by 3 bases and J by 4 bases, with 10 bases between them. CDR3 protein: CASSFPPEYNEQFF. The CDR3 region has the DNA TGTGCCAGCAGCTTCCCTCCGGAGTACAATGAGCAGTTCTTC.

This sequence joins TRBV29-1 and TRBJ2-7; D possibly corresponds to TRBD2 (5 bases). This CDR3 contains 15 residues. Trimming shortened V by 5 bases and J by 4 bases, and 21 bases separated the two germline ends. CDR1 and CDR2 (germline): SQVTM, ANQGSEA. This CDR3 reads CSVSRGFDVRYEQYF. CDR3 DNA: TGCAGCGTTTCTCGGGGTTTCGATGTGCGTTACGAGCAGTACTTC.